This T cell receptor (beta chain) was identified during a study of cytomegalovirus exposure and HLA in healthy donors (dated by TCRdb to between 2016 and 2019). Describing the broader study: According to an earlier analysis of several hundred of the donors, some 180 million T cells yielded 100 million or so unique TCR beta sequences and around 280 Gb of sequence data. A later analysis re-examined previously published TCR beta repertoires from about 700 donors and added high-resolution HLA genotyping to investigate patterns of TCR occurrence. An early release covering 550 to 700 HLA-typed donors comprised roughly 300 gigabases of sequencing data and some 79 million unique TCR sequences. Typing coverage varied by locus: 629-630 donors for A, B, C, DRB1 and DQB1; approximately 500 for DQA1; over 600 for DPA1; more than 450 for DPB1. The study combined high-throughput TCR immunosequencing, statistical association of individual TCRs with disease status, and machine learning to predict cytomegalovirus infection status. The study used immunosequencing to profile the T cell repertoires of 670 or so subjects and linked those repertoires to cytomegalovirus serostatus. Class I and class II HLA loci were covered by the typing at four-digit resolution. All discovery cohort repertoires had been generated using a single sequencing platform. A later genetic analysis used genome-wide SNP genotypes for about 60% of the roughly 670 donors, treating that subset as a discovery cohort. Rather than using new phenotypic data, the later analysis identified candidate immune exposures from TCR beta sequences and from how often those sequences occurred across donors. On average, roughly 240,000 unique TCR beta nucleotide sequences were sequenced per donor among 398 genotyped donors of the cohort, with roughly 18% of those sequences being non-productive. The study aimed to test whether cataloging public T cell receptors could reveal signatures of past pathogen exposure. Four or five DR-DQ haplotypes were handled as single units for association and clustering because linkage in the cohort was strong. Of the roughly 410 genotyped donors, less than 85% were placed in the genetic ancestry cluster associated with self-reported Caucasian donors. In an earlier analysis of 587 of the donors, high-throughput TCR beta sequencing was used to judge whether each TCR beta V gene segment behaved as functional or pseudogenic. A separate validation cohort of roughly 130 different subjects was used in addition to the 666-subject first cohort. Alongside the repertoire data, information on donor age, sex, ethnicity and CMV serostatus was compiled.

The library relied on the immunoSEQ multiplex PCR assay. For the multiplex PCR, a mixture combining 60 forward primers for TCR Vbeta segments and 13 reverse primers for TCR Jbeta segments was used. The CDR3 region of rearranged TCR beta genes was amplified from genomic DNA with a multiplex PCR assay. The Illumina HiSeq System was used to sequence the amplified TCR beta libraries as 87-base-pair reads. The study's processing was this. A later analysis tallied 75 million to 95 million unique TCR beta chains across the 666 repertoires, and approximately 11 million of those chains were shared by two or more donors. To remove PCR and sequencing errors, raw reads were error-corrected and collapsed into unique sequences using a nearest-neighbor algorithm that merged closely related sequences. To assign V, D and J gene segments, CDR3 sequences were aligned to IMGT reference sequences. For a sequence to be retained, at least a six-nucleotide match to both a V gene segment and a J gene segment was required. Rearrangements were called productive when the CDR3 lacked stop codons and stayed in frame with V and J; all others were non-productive. Following IMGT convention, CDR3 was defined as the stretch from the second conserved V-encoded cysteine to the conserved J-encoded phenylalanine. In an earlier analysis of around 570 of the donors, sequences lacking an unambiguous match to a single V gene segment were excluded. An earlier analysis of 587 of the donors classified V segments as functional when productive rearrangements were above 56.7% and as segregating when the standard deviation between donors was above 5%. A statistical classification framework was built to diagnose cytomegalovirus status from the catalog of TCR beta chain sequences. V and J gene assignment, in a later analysis, came from comparing TCR nucleotide sequences with IMGT/GENE-DB human TR gene sequences. The TCRdist pipeline was used in a later analysis to assign CDR3 sequences and most-parsimonious VDJ recombination scenarios. In a later analysis, each TCR beta chain was defined by its CDR3 amino acid sequence together with its V-gene family, and reads lacking a unique V-gene family were excluded. As a way to deal with suspected cross-contamination and a sequencing artifact, a later analysis dropped 592 nucleotide sequences that were highly shared and had low generation probability. In a later analysis, a clonal expansion index for each public chain was calculated from normalized within-repertoire ranks of inferred template counts. In a later analysis, generation probabilities were computed using a VDJ recombination model fitted to out-of-frame rearrangements, and the results were checked against IGoR. Hypergeometric tests were used in a later analysis to score TCR-TCR, TCR-HLA and TCR-CMV co-occurrence, with a repertoire-size bias correction applied to the TCR pairs. To estimate false discovery rates, a later analysis permuted the HLA or CMV assignments 20 times. In a later analysis, co-occurring TCRs were grouped with DBSCAN, and TCRdist sequence similarity was added when clustering was performed within HLA-allele-positive subsets. Repertoires with fewer than 30,000 or more than 120,000 public chains were left out of co-occurrence clustering, as were a handful of repertoires with anomalous nucleotide sharing. The table comes from immuneACCESS by way of TCRdb, which keeps in-frame sequences with V and J called. Part of the clones is missing from these tables; in studies checked, under half for an unresolved V gene and the rest for unknown reasons. From that table come the V and J calls and clone size; the DNA was used to work out D and trimming. Within this sample are about 67,000 clones, with more than 80% of them counted one time only. The ten biggest clones cover 12% of the sample.

Overall study results and their limits: In a later analysis, TCR association rates were found to vary across HLA loci, with the most associated TCRs seen for DRB1 alleles and the fewest for HLA-C alleles. A later analysis associated 16,951 TCR beta sequences with specific HLA alleles at a false discovery rate of 0.05. In vitro tests confirmed that a few of the cytomegalovirus-associated TCR beta chains recognize cytomegalovirus antigens. The study gave a list of under 200 TCR beta chains associated with cytomegalovirus. Because counts were too low, 15 to 20 rarely observed V segments, including chromosome 9 orphons, were excluded from the earlier analysis of a few hundred of the donors. Because some donors lacked HLA typing at each locus, the association tests relied only on the typed subset. In this cohort, only TCR beta chains were sequenced, and detectable features were limited by the absence of alpha or paired-chain data. It was suggested by the authors that the approach could potentially be generalized to other disease states and immunological phenotypes. For the cohort, immune exposure information was limited to CMV serostatus. Roughly uniform sequencing depth across donors was assumed in presence/absence analyses, although this assumption may not hold. A cluster of highly shared sequence variants was judged likely to be a technical artifact of the sequencing pipeline. Broadly in line with IMGT annotations, most TCR beta V segments showed up in productive rearrangements about 87% or about 30% of the time in an earlier analysis of approximately 600 of the donors. Compared with equally common non-associated chains, HLA-associated TCR beta chains in a later analysis were more clonally expanded and had lower generation probabilities. Linkage disequilibrium might explain the correlated functional status among segregating V segments, but an unknown experimental factor could not be excluded. In a later analysis, several top co-occurrence clusters were reported to appear linked to parvovirus B19, influenza, CMV and Epstein-Barr virus. The classifier was reported to diagnose cytomegalovirus status with high specificity and sensitivity in both the original and validation cohorts. Because the 87-base-pair reads could not distinguish some IMGT-functional V segments, including TRBV6-2 and TRBV6-3, those segments were excluded. A further reported finding was that TCR beta sequences accurately predicted the HLA-A and HLA-B alleles for most subjects in the first cohort. A later genetic analysis reported fewer N-insertions in productive TCRs among donors in an Asian-associated ancestry cluster than the 666-donor mean. Strong co-occurrence of HLA alleles, especially DR and DQ, made assigning TCR associations to individual alleles difficult. A later analysis found that most CMV-associated TCR beta chains appeared HLA-restricted, with HLA associations seemingly driven largely by CMV exposure. V-gene and J-gene trimming of TCR beta chains was associated with a missense DCLRE1C variant in a later genetic analysis, and the association was replicated in an independent cohort. Most TCR sequences were seen in very few donors, while some public TCRs were found in many individuals.

The cohort comprised some 730 healthy bone marrow donors. Cohort members were all nominally healthy when sampled, although unrecorded immune exposures were likely present. The donor was CMV seropositive and was included in the group of 250 to 350 seropositive cohort members. A peripheral blood sample was collected from each donor, and TCR beta sequencing was performed on peripheral blood mononuclear cells. The Qiagen DNeasy Blood Extraction Kit was used to extract genomic DNA from the blood cell samples. Details on this clone: Its antigen remains undetermined. No quality values exist for individual bases; no much larger clone is one base distant.

From its cysteine to its phenylalanine, the CDR3 spans 17 amino acids. Only CDR3 DNA is held: 51 bases, read in frame from base 1. The germline V gene (reference sequence) yields MNHEY for CDR1 and SMNVEV for CDR2. V loses 2 bases at its end and J loses 3 bases; junction bases beyond the gene matches: 13. Sequencing input: PBMCs. This receptor was obtained from a woman younger than 45 in good health and CMV-seropositive. Rearrangement joined TRBV27 to TRBJ2-7; the central 7 bases match TRBD2. The DNA sequence is given as TGTGCCAGCAGTTTAAAGTGGGCGGGAGTTAGAGTCTACGAGCAGTACTTC. It codes for CASSLKWAGVRVYEQYF.